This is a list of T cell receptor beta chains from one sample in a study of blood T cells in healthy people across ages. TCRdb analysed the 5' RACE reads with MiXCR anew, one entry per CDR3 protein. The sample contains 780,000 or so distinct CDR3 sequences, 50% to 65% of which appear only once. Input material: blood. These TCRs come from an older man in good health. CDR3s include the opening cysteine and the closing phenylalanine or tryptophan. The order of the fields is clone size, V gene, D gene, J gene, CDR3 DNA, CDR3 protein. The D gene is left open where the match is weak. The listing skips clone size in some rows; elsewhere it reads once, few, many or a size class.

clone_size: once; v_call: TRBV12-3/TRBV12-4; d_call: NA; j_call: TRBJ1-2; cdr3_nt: TGTGCCAGCAGTTTTAGAAAAACTACTAACTATGGCTACACCTTC; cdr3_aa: CASSFRKTTNYGYTF
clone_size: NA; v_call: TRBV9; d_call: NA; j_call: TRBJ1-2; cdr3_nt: TGTGCCAGCAGCGTATCCCCTGTATTTAATAACTATGGCTACACCTTC; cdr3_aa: CASSVSPVFNNYGYTF
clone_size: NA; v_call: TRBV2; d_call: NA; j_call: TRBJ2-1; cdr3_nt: TGTGCCAGCAGTCCTAGGAGGGGCCATGAGCAGTTCTTC; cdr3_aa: CASSPRRGHEQFF
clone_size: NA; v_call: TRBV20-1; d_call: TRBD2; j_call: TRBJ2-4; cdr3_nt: TGCAGTGCTACTGAACTAGCGGGAGATAGAGACATTCAGTACTTC; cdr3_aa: CSATELAGDRDIQYF
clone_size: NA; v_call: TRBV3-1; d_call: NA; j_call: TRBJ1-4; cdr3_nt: TGTGCCAGCAGCCAAGTTATGGGAGCTAATGAAAAACTGTTTTTT; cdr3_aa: CASSQVMGANEKLFF
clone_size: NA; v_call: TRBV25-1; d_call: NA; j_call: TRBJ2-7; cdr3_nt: TGTGCCAGCAGTGAAGGCAAACCCTACGATGAGCAGTACTTC; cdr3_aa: CASSEGKPYDEQYF
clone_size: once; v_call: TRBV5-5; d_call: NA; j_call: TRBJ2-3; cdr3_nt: TGTGCCAGCAGCTTGGAGGTCAGGGGCACAGATACGCAGTATTTT; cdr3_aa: CASSLEVRGTDTQYF
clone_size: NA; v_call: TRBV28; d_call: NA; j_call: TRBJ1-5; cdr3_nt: TGTGCCAGCAGTTTATGGGCAGGGTATAGCAATCAGCCCCAGCATTTT; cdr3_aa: CASSLWAGYSNQPQHF
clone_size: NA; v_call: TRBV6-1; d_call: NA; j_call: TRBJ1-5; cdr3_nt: TGTGCCAGCAGTGGTCAGGTTCTGCCGACCGGCAATCAGCCCCAGCATTTT; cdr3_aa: CASSGQVLPTGNQPQHF
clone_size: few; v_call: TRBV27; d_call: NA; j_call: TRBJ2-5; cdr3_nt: TGTGCCAGCAGTGTCCGAACAGGGGGGGAGAAGTACTTC; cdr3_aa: CASSVRTGGEKYF
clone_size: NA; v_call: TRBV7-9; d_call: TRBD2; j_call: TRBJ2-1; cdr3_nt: TGTGCCAGCAGCTTAGCGGCGGGAGTGGGGTACAATGAGCAGTTCTTC; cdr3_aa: CASSLAAGVGYNEQFF
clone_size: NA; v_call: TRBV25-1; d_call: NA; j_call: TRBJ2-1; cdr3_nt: TGTGCCGGCAGTGAATTAGGTGCGGGAAAGAAGTTCTTC; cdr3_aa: CAGSELGAGKKFF
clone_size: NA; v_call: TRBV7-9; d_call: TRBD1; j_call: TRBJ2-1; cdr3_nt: TGTGCCAGCAGCTTAGCTACAGGGGTCAATGAGCAGTTCTTC; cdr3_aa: CASSLATGVNEQFF
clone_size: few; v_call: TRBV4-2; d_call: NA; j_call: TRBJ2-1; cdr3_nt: TGTGCCAGCAGCCAAGAGGGGGGCTCCTACAATGAGCAGTTCTTC; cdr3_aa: CASSQEGGSYNEQFF
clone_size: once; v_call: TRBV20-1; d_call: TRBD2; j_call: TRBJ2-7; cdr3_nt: TGCAGTGCTAGAGAGCGGACTAGCGGGAGGACCAGCTCCTACAATGAGCAGTACTTC; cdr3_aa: CSARERTSGRTSSYNEQYF
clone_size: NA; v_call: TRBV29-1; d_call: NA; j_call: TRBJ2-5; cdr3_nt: TGCAGCGCCCCCAGGATGGCGGGGGAGACCCAGTACTTC; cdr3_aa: CSAPRMAGETQYF
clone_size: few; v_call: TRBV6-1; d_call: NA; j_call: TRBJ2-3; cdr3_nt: TGTGCCAGCAGTAGGGGGATTTGGTACGCGTATTTT; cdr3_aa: CASSRGIWYAYF
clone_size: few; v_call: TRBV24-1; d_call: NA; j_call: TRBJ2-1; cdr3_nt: TGTGCCACCAGTGTAGAACTAGCAGGAGAAGAGGATGAGCAGTTCTTC; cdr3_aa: CATSVELAGEEDEQFF
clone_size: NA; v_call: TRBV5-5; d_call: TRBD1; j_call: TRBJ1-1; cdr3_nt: TGTGCCAGCAGCTCAGACAGGGCCGTGAACACTGAAGCTTTCTTT; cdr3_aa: CASSSDRAVNTEAFF
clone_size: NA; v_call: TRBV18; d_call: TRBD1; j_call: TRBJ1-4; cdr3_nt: TGTGCCAGCTCACCGACAGGGCAAGGAAAACTGTTTTTT; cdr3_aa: CASSPTGQGKLFF
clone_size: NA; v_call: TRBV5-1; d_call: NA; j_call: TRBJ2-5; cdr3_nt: TGCGCCAGCAGTGAGGGCGGGAATGCGGAGACCCAGTACTTC; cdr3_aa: CASSEGGNAETQYF
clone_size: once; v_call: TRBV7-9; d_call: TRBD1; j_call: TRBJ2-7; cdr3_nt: TGTGCCAGCAGCCCTACAGGGGTGGGCTACGAGCAGTACTTC; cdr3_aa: CASSPTGVGYEQYF
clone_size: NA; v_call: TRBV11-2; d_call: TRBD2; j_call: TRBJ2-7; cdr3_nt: TGTGCCAGCAGCCCCTCATCCGTGGTGGGACGGGAGGGCGAGTACGAGCAGTACTTC; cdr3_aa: CASSPSSVVGREGEYEQYF
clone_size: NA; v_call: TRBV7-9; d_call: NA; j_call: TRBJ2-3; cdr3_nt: TGTGCCAGCAGCTTAGAGCTCGTCACAGATACGCAGTATTTT; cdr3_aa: CASSLELVTDTQYF
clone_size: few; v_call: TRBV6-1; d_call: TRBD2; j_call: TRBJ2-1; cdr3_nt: TGTGCCAGCAGTATACCCGGGAGGGTCCGAGGGCGGTTTTGGTTCTTC; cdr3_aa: CASSIPGRVRGRFWFF
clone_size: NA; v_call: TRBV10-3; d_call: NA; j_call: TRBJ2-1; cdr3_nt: TGTGCCATCACGAGGGGGAACTCCTACAATGAGCAGTTCTTC; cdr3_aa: CAITRGNSYNEQFF